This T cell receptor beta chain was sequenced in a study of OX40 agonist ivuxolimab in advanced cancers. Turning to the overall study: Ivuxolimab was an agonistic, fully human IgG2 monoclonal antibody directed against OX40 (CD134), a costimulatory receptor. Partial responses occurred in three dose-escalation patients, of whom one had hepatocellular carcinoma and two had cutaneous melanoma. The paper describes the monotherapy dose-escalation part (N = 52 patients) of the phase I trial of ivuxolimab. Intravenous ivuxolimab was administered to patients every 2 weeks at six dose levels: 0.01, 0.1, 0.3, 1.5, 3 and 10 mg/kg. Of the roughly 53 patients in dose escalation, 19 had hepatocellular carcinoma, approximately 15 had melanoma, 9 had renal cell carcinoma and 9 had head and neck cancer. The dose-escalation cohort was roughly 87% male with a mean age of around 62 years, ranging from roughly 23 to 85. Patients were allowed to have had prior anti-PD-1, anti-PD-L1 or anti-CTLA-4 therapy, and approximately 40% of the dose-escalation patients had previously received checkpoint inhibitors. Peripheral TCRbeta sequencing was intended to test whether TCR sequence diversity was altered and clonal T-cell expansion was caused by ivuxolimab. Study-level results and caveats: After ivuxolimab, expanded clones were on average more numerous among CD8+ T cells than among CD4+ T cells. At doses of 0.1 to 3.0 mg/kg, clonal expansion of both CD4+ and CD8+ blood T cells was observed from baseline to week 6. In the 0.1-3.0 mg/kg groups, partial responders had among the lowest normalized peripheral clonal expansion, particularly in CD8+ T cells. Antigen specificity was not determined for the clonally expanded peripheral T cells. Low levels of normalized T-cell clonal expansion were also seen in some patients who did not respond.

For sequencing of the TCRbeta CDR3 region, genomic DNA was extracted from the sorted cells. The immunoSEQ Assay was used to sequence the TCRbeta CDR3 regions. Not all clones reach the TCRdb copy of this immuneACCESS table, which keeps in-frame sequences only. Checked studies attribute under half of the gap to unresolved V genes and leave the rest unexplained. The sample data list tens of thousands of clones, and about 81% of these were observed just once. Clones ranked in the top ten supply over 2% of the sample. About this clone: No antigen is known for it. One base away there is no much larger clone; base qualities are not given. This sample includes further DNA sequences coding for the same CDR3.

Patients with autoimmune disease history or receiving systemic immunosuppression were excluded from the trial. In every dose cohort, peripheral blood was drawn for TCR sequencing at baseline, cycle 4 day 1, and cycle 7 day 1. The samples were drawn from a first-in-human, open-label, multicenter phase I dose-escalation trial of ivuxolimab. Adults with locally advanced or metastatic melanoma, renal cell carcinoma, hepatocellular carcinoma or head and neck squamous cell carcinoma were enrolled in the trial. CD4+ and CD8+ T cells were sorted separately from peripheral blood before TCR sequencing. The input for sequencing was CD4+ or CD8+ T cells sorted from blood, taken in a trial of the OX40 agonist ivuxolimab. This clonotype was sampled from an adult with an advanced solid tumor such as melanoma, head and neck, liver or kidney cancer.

The CDR3 region has the sequence CASSQQGAVNTEAFF. The nucleotide sequence reads as follows: TGTGCCAGCAGTCAACAGGGTGCAGTGAACACTGAAGCTTTCTTT. The V gene is TRBV6-1 and the J gene is TRBJ1-1, and TRBD1 may be the D gene, going by 6 matching bases. At the junction V is shortened by 5 bases and J by 0 bases, with 13 bases in between. CDR1 and CDR2 (MNHNS, SASEGT) derive from the germline V gene. Inclusive of the bounding cysteine and phenylalanine, the CDR3 is 15 residues long. Only the CDR3 portion is preserved as DNA: 45 bases, with reading frame beginning at the first base.